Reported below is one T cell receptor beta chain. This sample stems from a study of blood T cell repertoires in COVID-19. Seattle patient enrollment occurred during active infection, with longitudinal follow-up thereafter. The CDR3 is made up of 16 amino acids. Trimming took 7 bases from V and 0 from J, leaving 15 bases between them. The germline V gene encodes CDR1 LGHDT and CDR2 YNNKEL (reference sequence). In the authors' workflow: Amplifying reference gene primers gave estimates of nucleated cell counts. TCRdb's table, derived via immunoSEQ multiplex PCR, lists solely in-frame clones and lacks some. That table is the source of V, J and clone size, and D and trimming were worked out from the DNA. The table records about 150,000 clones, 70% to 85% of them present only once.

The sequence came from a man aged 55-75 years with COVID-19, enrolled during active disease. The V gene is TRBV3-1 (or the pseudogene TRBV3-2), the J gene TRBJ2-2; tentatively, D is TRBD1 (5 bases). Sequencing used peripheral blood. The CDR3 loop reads CASKQGAGSNTGELFF. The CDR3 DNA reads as TGTGCCAGCAAACAAGGGGCAGGCTCGAACACCGGGGAGCTGTTTTTT.